These 13 T cell receptor beta chains originate from one sample sequenced in a study of blood T cell repertoires in COVID-19 (dated by TCRdb to 2018 to 2020). The library was prepared using the immunoSEQ multiplex PCR assay. Entries here come from immuneACCESS through TCRdb and include only in-frame sequences with V and J called. Some clones fail to appear in such tables; in the studies checked, an unresolved V gene covers under half of the shortfall, and the cause of the remainder is unknown. Across this sample there are about 190,000 clones, with roughly nine tenths seen only once. The ten most abundant clones make up around 7% of the sample. The sequencing sample was made of peripheral blood. The receptors stem from a man in his forties with acute or convalescent COVID-19.

This chain uses TRBV30 with TRBJ1-4; D may be TRBD1 (5 bases). CDR3 length: 14 amino acids. Trimming took 0 bases from V and 13 from J, leaving 18 bases between them. Per the germline V gene, CDR1 is GTSNPN and CDR2 is SVGIG (reference sequence). The CDR3 DNA is TGTGCCTGGAGTGTATGGGCCGGGTCCGGGGGACTGTTTTTT. Translated, it gives CAWSVWAGSGGLFF.

This clone was observed a few times. This rearrangement joins TRBV3-1 (or the pseudogene TRBV3-2) to TRBJ1-2, with D hard to call. This CDR3 contains 16 residues. Trimming left V 0 bases short and J 0 bases short, with 11 bases between. Germline CDR1 reads LGHDT; CDR2 reads YNNKEL (reference sequence). The CDR3 here is CASSQDYRSTNYGYTF. CDR3 coding DNA: TGTGCCAGCAGCCAAGACTATCGATCGACTAACTATGGCTACACCTTC.

This clone showed up just once. CDR3 nucleotide sequence: TGTGCCAGCGTTCGACAGGGGGCAGAGTATGGCTACACCTTC. It yields the protein CASVRQGAEYGYTF. This chain links TRBV2 with TRBJ1-2; 10 nucleotides agree with TRBD1. Trimming took 8 bases from V and 5 from J; bases not matched to a gene: 8. CDR3 length: 14 residues. CDR1 and CDR2 from the germline V gene are SNHLY and FYNNEI. Using reference TRBV2 and TRBJ1-2 for the parts outside the CDR3, the full variable domain is EPEVTQTPSHQVTQMGQEVILRCVPISNHLYFYWYRQILGQKVEFLVSFYNNEISEKSEIFDDQFSVERPDGSNFTLKIRSTKLEDSAMYFCASVRQGAEYGYTFGSGTRLTVV.

The genes are TRBV4-1 and TRBJ2-3; D unclear. CDR3 size: 16 residues. The V gene lost 0 bases and the J gene lost 1 base, with 11 bases spanning the gap. The germline gives CDR1 MGHRA, CDR2 YSYEKL. The CDR3 DNA reads TGCGCCAGCAGCCAAGATCCAGCGCTAGGCACAGATACGCAGTATTTT. This translates into CASSQDPALGTDTQYF.

J is TRBJ2-2 and V is TRBV6-1; D possibly corresponds to TRBD1 (5 bases). The ends were cut back, 2 bases at V and 0 bases at J, with 7 bases in the middle. Germline V gene sequence: CDR1 MNHNS, CDR2 SASEGT. This CDR3 is 15 amino acids long. CDR3 in DNA: TGTGCCAGCAGTGAACAGGGCCCGAACACCGGGGAGCTGTTTTTT. Its protein is CASSEQGPNTGELFF.

The chain joins TRBV30 to TRBJ2-5; TRBD2 matches 11 bases. Germline V CDR1 and CDR2: GTSNPN, SVGIG (reference sequence). CDR3 length: 13 residues. Unmatched junction bases numbered 10, after V lost 3 bases and J lost 13 bases. CDR3 DNA: TGTGCCTGGAGAAGGGCTAGCGGGGGGCCCGGGTACTTC. Amino acid sequence: CAWRRASGGPGYF.

The V call is TRBV2, the J call TRBJ2-6; a weak D match, TRBD1 (6 bases). Germline V gene data show CDR1 as SNHLY and CDR2 as FYNNEI. The CDR3 totals 16 residues. Trimming removed 0 bases at V and 3 bases at J, with 9 bases between. Written as DNA, the CDR3 is TGTGCCAGCAGTGAAGCGGGGGCTAGTGGGGCCAACGTCCTGACTTTC. Translated, it gives CASSEAGASGANVLTF.

This clone was detected only once. The chain links TRBV12-3 or TRBV12-4 to TRBJ1-1; 7 nucleotides line up with TRBD1. This CDR3 spans 12 amino acids. The trim removed 3 bases at V and 7 bases at J, leaving 2 bases unmatched. The CDR3 bases are TGTGCCAGCAGTTTCCACAGGGGTGAAGCTTTCTTT. It encodes CASSFHRGEAFF.

V gene TRBV4-2 combines with J gene TRBJ2-7; 9 bases are shared with TRBD2. CDR1 LGHNA and CDR2 YNFKEQ come from the germline V gene. V dropped 0 bases and J dropped 3; count of bases not matched to a gene: 3. CDR3 length: 15 amino acids. The CDR3 region has the DNA TGTGCCAGCAGCCAAGAACTAGCGGGTTTCTACGAGCAGTACTTC. Its translation: CASSQELAGFYEQYF.

The V call is TRBV11-2, the J call TRBJ2-1, with D possibly being TRBD2 (5 bases). Trimming removed 6 bases from V and 7 bases from J, with 16 bases in between. The germline V gene encodes CDR1 SGHAT and CDR2 FQNNGV. The CDR3 contains 14 residues. DNA of the CDR3: TGTGCCAGCAGTCGGACGGATTGGGAGAATGAGCAGTTCTTC. Protein: CASSRTDWENEQFF.

The rearrangement joins TRBV13 to TRBJ2-5; the match to TRBD2 covers 8 bases. The trim removed 7 bases at V and 5 bases at J, leaving 9 bases unmatched. Germline CDR1 and CDR2: PRHDT and FYEKMQ (reference sequence). CDR3 length: 14 residues. CDR3 DNA: TGTGCCAGCAATCGTCGGGGGGGCCGGGAGACCCAGTACTTC. It is translated as CASNRRGGRETQYF.

For the CDR3, the DNA is TGTGCCAGCAGGGAACAGGGGGCAAGGAACTACGAGCAGTACTTC. It yields the protein CASREQGARNYEQYF. The chain uses TRBV13 and TRBJ2-7, with TRBD1 matching over 9 bases. V shed 6 bases and J 3 bases; nucleotides not matched to a gene: 9. This CDR3 has 15 residues. Per the germline V gene, CDR1 is PRHDT and CDR2 is FYEKMQ (reference sequence). Supplemented by reference TRBV13 and TRBJ2-7, the full variable domain reads AAGVIQSPRHLIKEKRETATLKCYPIPRHDTVYWYQQGPGQDPQFLISFYEKMQSDKGSIPDRFSAQQFSDYHSELNMSSLELGDSALYFCASREQGARNYEQYFGPGTRLTVT.

This chain links TRBV6-1 with TRBJ2-5; 11 positions match TRBD2. The length of the CDR3 is 16 residues. With 4 bases clipped from V and 3 bases from J, the junction kept 7 bases outside the gene matches. CDR1 MNHNS and CDR2 SASEGT come from the germline V gene. The CDR3 sequence is CASSVRGLAAKETQYF. For the CDR3, the DNA is TGTGCCAGCAGTGTAAGGGGACTAGCGGCAAAAGAGACCCAGTACTTC.